The 27 T cell receptor beta chains below all came from one sample that was sequenced in a study of OX40 agonist ivuxolimab in advanced cancers. The method was immunoSEQ multiplex PCR; TCRdb's version includes in-frame clones alone and lacks a portion of them. The sample has roughly 20,000 clones; about 74% are singletons. The sample consisted of CD4+ or CD8+ T cells sorted from blood, taken in a trial of the OX40 agonist ivuxolimab. The origin of the receptors is an adult with an advanced solid tumor such as melanoma, head and neck, liver or kidney cancer.

The V gene is TRBV5-6, the J gene TRBJ2-7; D remains ambiguous. The germline V and J ends were trimmed by 0 bases and 2 bases, with 12 bases remaining between them. Looked up from germline, CDR1 is SGHDT and CDR2 is YYEEEE. CDR3 size: 15 residues. CDR3 DNA: TGTGCCAGCAGCTTGGGGACCGGAGATCCCTACGAGCAGTACTTC. Protein: CASSLGTGDPYEQYF.

The chain joins TRBV13 to TRBJ2-2; TRBD2 matches at 15 bases. V lost 4 bases, J lost 4 bases, and 10 bases stayed unmatched. This CDR3 spans 19 amino acids. The V gene's germline CDR1 is PRHDT and CDR2 FYEKMQ (reference sequence). CDR3 amino acids: CASSSRGLAGGPSTGELFF. In DNA, the CDR3 is TGTGCCAGCAGCTCCCGGGGACTAGCGGGAGGACCTTCCACCGGGGAGCTGTTTTTT.

J is TRBJ2-2 and V is TRBV6-1; D gene ambiguous. V lost 3 bases and J 1 base, leaving 12 bases between the germline ends. This CDR3 contains 16 residues. The germline V gene encodes CDR1 MNHNS and CDR2 SASEGT. The CDR3 DNA reads TGTGCCAGCAGTGACCCGACACGGAGGAACACCGGGGAGCTGTTTTTT. Translating it yields CASSDPTRRNTGELFF.

V usage is TRBV4-1 and J usage is TRBJ2-1, with 9 bases that match TRBD1. V was pared by 1 base and J by 8 bases, with 9 bases of the junction left unmatched. Germline-derived CDR1 and CDR2 are MGHRA and YSYEKL. CDR3 size: 16 residues. CDR3 protein: CASSQVAGTGFHEQFF. CDR3 DNA: TGCGCCAGCAGCCAAGTAGCCGGGACAGGGTTTCATGAGCAGTTCTTC.

The chain carries TRBV27 and TRBJ2-2; D gene unclear. The CDR3 runs 13 residues. Per the germline V gene, CDR1 is MNHEY and CDR2 is SMNVEV (reference sequence). V was trimmed by 3 bases and J by 4 bases, leaving 6 bases between them. The CDR3 coding sequence is TGTGCCAGCAGTTTTCAAATCACCGGGGAGCTGTTTTTT. Protein product: CASSFQITGELFF.

The chain is built from TRBV10-2 and TRBJ1-1; 9 nucleotides align to TRBD1. Germline-derived CDR1 and CDR2 are WSHSY and SAAADI. V trimming: 6 bases; J trimming: 1 base; junction bases outside the gene matches: 3. The CDR3 covers 14 residues. For the CDR3, the DNA is TGCGCCAGCAGCAGGGGACAGGGGAACACTGAAGCTTTCTTT. This sequence encodes CASSRGQGNTEAFF.

The sample holds a few counts of this clone. Other DNA sequences within the sample encode an identical CDR3. V and J are TRBV9 and TRBJ1-1; D is unresolved. Germline CDR1 reads SGDLS; CDR2 reads YYNGEE. The ends were cut back, 4 bases at V and 3 bases at J, with 10 bases in the middle. CDR3 size: 13 residues. For the CDR3, the DNA is TGTGCCAGCAGCCCCGGCGGGTACACTGAAGCTTTCTTT. The encoded protein is CASSPGGYTEAFF.

As for this clone: One junction end does not reproduce the germline sequence, and a read error may be involved. This sequence joins TRBV18 and TRBJ2-1; possibly TRBD1 for D (5 bases). From germline, CDR1 is KGHSH and CDR2 LQKENI. This CDR3 comprises 15 residues. The CDR3 reads CASSPTGKRTPEQFF. CDR3 coding DNA: TGTGCCAGCTCACCCACAGGTAAACGGACCCCAGAGCAATTCTTC.

J is TRBJ1-1 and V is TRBV26; the D segment call TRBD1 is taken from the table without a DNA check. TRBV26 is an annotated pseudogene. The CDR3 is made up of 12 amino acids. The chain's CDR3 is CASTLQDTEAFF. CDR3 bases: TGTGCCAGCACCTTACAGGACACTGAAGCTTTCTTT.

By sample share, this clone is medium-sized. The chain has TRBV27 and TRBJ1-6; D gene ambiguous. The CDR3 extends over 17 amino acids. Germline values: CDR1 MNHEY, CDR2 SMNVEV (reference sequence). V lost 2 bases and J 9 bases, leaving 20 bases between the germline ends. The DNA of the CDR3 is TGTGCCAGCAGTTTAGGGTCGACACCTACAGTGGGTTCACCCCTCCACTTT. It is translated as CASSLGSTPTVGSPLHF.

The chain combines TRBV27 with TRBJ2-1, with D unclear. The germline V and J ends were trimmed by 1 base and 10 bases, with 11 bases remaining between them. CDR1 and CDR2 from the germline V gene are MNHEY and SMNVEV (reference sequence). The CDR3 extends over 13 amino acids. This CDR3 is CASSLFGNREQFF. Written as DNA, the CDR3 is TGTGCCAGCAGTTTATTTGGAAATCGGGAGCAGTTCTTC.

CDR3: CASSPPDRSGSEQYF. For the CDR3, the DNA is TGTGCCAGCTCACCTCCGGACAGGTCCGGAAGCGAGCAGTACTTC. This chain joins TRBV18 and TRBJ2-7; 7 bases line up with TRBD1. CDR3 length: 15 residues. Trimming cost V 3 bases and J 6 bases; bases outside gene matches: 11. Germline CDR1 KGHSH, CDR2 LQKENI.

The chain couples TRBV5-6 to TRBJ2-3; D is ambiguous. This CDR3 has 17 residues. The germline V gene encodes CDR1 SGHDT and CDR2 YYEEEE. Trimming removed 1 base at V and 1 base at J, with 16 bases between. CDR3 region: CASSLPYLSSGTDTQYF. In DNA form, the CDR3 reads TGTGCCAGCAGCTTGCCCTATTTGAGCTCCGGCACAGATACGCAGTATTTT.

The V call is TRBV2, the J call TRBJ2-7; D remains ambiguous. The CDR3 is 15 residues long. Germline lookup yields CDR1 SNHLY and CDR2 FYNNEI. V was pared by 0 bases and J by 4 bases, with 13 bases between. The CDR3 sequence is CASSEAEGYRYEQYF. Written as DNA, the CDR3 is TGTGCCAGCAGTGAAGCAGAAGGTTACCGGTACGAGCAGTACTTC.

This clone was counted only a few times. The chain carries TRBV19 and TRBJ2-7; TRBD1 aligns across 9 bases. Germline V gene data show CDR1 as LNHDA and CDR2 as SQIVND (reference sequence). V was pared by 10 bases and J by 7 bases, with 14 bases of the junction left unmatched. The CDR3 is 14 residues long. DNA of the CDR3: TGTGCCACCTCTAAGGGACAGGGCGCTCTGGAGCAGTACTTC. Translating gives CATSKGQGALEQYF.

The chain links TRBV5-5 to TRBJ2-1; 8 bases align to TRBD2. V dropped 1 base and J dropped 4; count of bases not matched to a gene: 7. Looked up from germline, CDR1 is SGHKS and CDR2 is YYEKEE (reference sequence). The CDR3 runs 16 residues. The CDR3 loop is CASSLRASGSYNEQFF. CDR3 DNA: TGTGCCAGCAGCTTGAGGGCTAGCGGGTCGTACAATGAGCAGTTCTTC.

This chain joins TRBV30 and TRBJ2-7, with 11 bases that match TRBD1. V shed 4 bases and J 4 bases; nucleotides not matched to a gene: 6. From germline, CDR1 is GTSNPN and CDR2 SVGIG (reference sequence). This CDR3 spans 14 amino acids. This CDR3 reads CAWNAGQGGYEQYF. CDR3 coding DNA: TGTGCCTGGAACGCGGGACAGGGGGGTTACGAGCAGTACTTC.

This clone was seen just once. Other DNA sequences within the sample encode an identical CDR3. The chain combines TRBV11-2 with TRBJ2-7; D ambiguous. Trimming stripped 1 base from V and 1 base from J, with 5 bases between. The CDR3 is made up of 13 amino acids. In germline, CDR1 is SGHAT, CDR2 FQNNGV. The CDR3 spells CASSLGTSYEQYF. In DNA, the CDR3 is TGTGCCAGCAGCTTAGGTACTTCCTACGAGCAGTACTTC.

The chain links TRBV5-1 to TRBJ1-1; D is uncertain. Germline V gene data show CDR1 as SGHRS and CDR2 as YFSETQ. V dropped 0 bases and J dropped 1 base, with 4 bases sitting between them. The CDR3 loop spans 13 amino acids. This chain's CDR3 is CASSLGGNTEAFF. As DNA, the CDR3 is TGCGCCAGCAGCTTGGGGGGGAACACTGAAGCTTTCTTT.

This clone was counted once. This chain joins TRBV5-6 and TRBJ1-2; TRBD1 might be the D (6 bases). From germline, CDR1 is SGHDT and CDR2 YYEEEE. The CDR3 runs 17 residues. V lost 0 bases to trimming and J lost 4 bases, with 19 bases between them. The chain's CDR3 is CASSLAGIQGRSYGYTF. CDR3 bases: TGTGCCAGCAGCTTGGCTGGTATACAGGGCCGGAGCTATGGCTACACCTTC.

This rearrangement joins TRBV27 to TRBJ1-6; TRBD1 matches at 7 bases. The CDR3 runs to 14 residues. V lost 4 bases and J lost 10; bases outside the gene matches: 7. Germline V CDR1 and CDR2: MNHEY, SMNVEV (reference sequence). CDR3 bases: TGTGCCAGCAGTTCAGACAGGGAAGGATCACCCCTCCACTTT. Protein: CASSSDREGSPLHF.

In its sample, this clone ranks as medium-sized. V gene TRBV5-6 combines with J gene TRBJ2-7, with D uncertain. The CDR3 totals 13 residues. CDR1 and CDR2 (germline): SGHDT, YYEEEE. V was trimmed by 0 bases and J by 7 bases, leaving 11 bases between them. CDR3 nucleotide sequence: TGTGCCAGCAGCTTGGAATATCATTGGGAGCAGTACTTC. Encoded protein: CASSLEYHWEQYF.

V gene TRBV7-9 combines with J gene TRBJ1-2; D is perhaps TRBD1 (5 bases). The CDR3 length is 16 residues. Germline values: CDR1 SEHNR, CDR2 FQNEAQ (reference sequence). The V gene lost 5 bases and the J gene lost 5 bases, with 21 bases spanning the gap. This chain's CDR3 is CASSTPTGTGSYGYTF. CDR3 nucleotide sequence: TGTGCCAGCAGCACCCCTACCGGGACCGGCTCGTATGGCTACACCTTC.

The rearrangement joins TRBV21-1 to TRBJ2-6; the tabulated D call, TRBD1, remains unverified against the DNA. TRBV21-1 is marked as a pseudogene. The CDR3 contains 15 residues. CDR3 nucleotide sequence: TGTGCCAGCAGCAGACAGAGCTCTGGGGCCAACGTCCTGACTTTC. Protein product: CASSRQSSGANVLTF.

The chain recombines TRBV9 with TRBJ2-2; D gene uncertain. Germline V gene lookup returns CDR1 SGDLS and CDR2 YYNGEE. The V end was cut by 0 bases, the J end by 7 bases, with 4 bases between. The CDR3 totals 12 residues. The CDR3 region is CASSVGVGELFF. The CDR3 DNA reads TGTGCCAGCAGCGTAGGGGTCGGGGAGCTGTTTTTT.

This clone occurred once. The chain combines TRBV28 with TRBJ1-5; TRBD1 aligns across 10 bases. Germline V CDR1 and CDR2: MDHEN, SYDVKM. Trimming took 6 bases from V and 6 from J; bases not matched to a gene: 5. The CDR3 runs 14 residues. The CDR3 region is CASSPRQGAQPQHF. The DNA for the CDR3 is TGTGCCAGCAGCCCTCGACAGGGGGCTCAGCCCCAGCATTTT.

This chain links TRBV7-9 with TRBJ2-2; TRBD2 matches 9 bases. The CDR3 sequence is 15 residues long. V was clipped by 5 bases and J by 1 base; unmatched bases: 2. Germline lookup yields CDR1 SEHNR and CDR2 FQNEAQ (reference sequence). The CDR3 DNA sequence: TGTGCCAGCAGCCGGACTAGCGAGAACACCGGGGAGCTGTTTTTT. It translates to CASSRTSENTGELFF.